The 25 T cell receptor beta chains listed next were all sequenced from one sample in a study of identical twins (dated by TCRdb to 2015 to 2016). Libraries came from 5' RACE. Sequencing used an Illumina HiSeq 2000. The public reads were reanalyzed by TCRdb: fastp trimming at Q25, MiXCR alignment, in-frame beta chains only. Duplicate CDR3 protein sequences are folded into a single record with the most common DNA and genes. The sample includes more than 200,000 distinct CDR3 sequences, with about 14% observed a single time. Together, the top ten hold 8.8% of the sample. Sequencing was performed on memory (CD45RO+) T cells sorted from blood. The cell subset or site label, as the study defines it: CD45RO+ enriched T cells. The receptors were gathered from a woman under 30 in good health.

The chain uses TRBV7-3 and TRBJ2-1; possibly TRBD1 for D (5 bases). CDR1 is SGHTA, CDR2 FQGTGA, per germline. The germline V and J ends were trimmed by 5 bases and 7 bases, with 18 bases remaining between them. The CDR3 extends over 15 amino acids. CDR3 nucleotides: TGTGCCAGCAGCCCCTCGTCAGGGTCGATTAATGAGCAGTTCTTC. It encodes CASSPSSGSINEQFF.

The sample holds a few counts of this clonotype. The chain carries TRBV4-2 and TRBJ2-3, with 9 bases aligning to TRBD2. This CDR3 has 16 residues. V shed 0 bases, J shed 1 base, and the junction held 2 bases outside the gene matches. The V gene's germline CDR1 is LGHNA and CDR2 YNFKEQ. The CDR3 coding sequence is TGTGCCAGCAGCCAAGACCGACTAGCGGGCACAGATACGCAGTATTTT. Its translation is CASSQDRLAGTDTQYF.

This chain joins TRBV29-1 and TRBJ1-1, with D possibly matching TRBD1 (5 bases). Looked up from germline, CDR1 is SQVTM and CDR2 is ANQGSEA. The V and J ends lost 4 bases and 2 bases respectively, with 11 bases between them. The CDR3 is made up of 13 amino acids. The CDR3 nucleotides read TGCAGCGTTGTTTGGGGGTCTAACACTGAAGCTTTCTTT. Protein sequence: CSVVWGSNTEAFF. Variable domain in full (rest from reference TRBV29-1 and TRBJ1-1): SAVISQKPSRDICQRGTSLTIQCQVDSQVTMMFWYRQQPGQSLTLIATANQGSEATYESGFVIDKFPISRPNLTFSTLTVSNMSPEDSSIYLCSVVWGSNTEAFFGQGTRLTVV.

DNA of the CDR3: TGTGCCAGCAGCTTATTAGGGGGTGGGTACACTGAAGCTTTCTTT. The encoded protein is CASSLLGGGYTEAFF. The chain couples TRBV7-3 to TRBJ1-1; tentative D call: TRBD1 (6 bases). Germline lookup yields CDR1 SGHTA and CDR2 FQGTGA. This CDR3 comprises 15 residues. Trimming pared 2 bases from V and 3 bases from J, leaving 13 bases between.

This clonotype was counted a few times. The V gene is TRBV11-2, the J gene TRBJ2-7; D possibly corresponds to TRBD2 (6 bases). The CDR3 extends over 15 amino acids. Per germline, CDR1 SGHAT and CDR2 FQNNGV. The V gene lost 4 bases and the J gene lost 1 base, with 14 bases spanning the gap. In DNA form, the CDR3 reads TGTGCCAGCAGCTCAACGCTAGCGTCTTCCTACGAGCAGTACTTC. Its translation is CASSSTLASSYEQYF.

This clonotype was counted between two and nine times. The rearrangement joins TRBV15 to TRBJ1-6, with unresolved D. This CDR3 contains 12 residues. The germline CDR1 and CDR2 sequences are LNHNV and YYDKDF (reference sequence). V lost 0 bases to trimming and J lost 8 bases, with 2 bases between them. This CDR3 reads CATSRDYSPLHF. DNA of the CDR3: TGTGCCACCAGCAGAGATTATTCACCCCTCCACTTT.

At least ten counts were recorded for this clonotype. The chain combines TRBV20-1 with TRBJ2-7, with 8 bases lining up with TRBD2. Losses at the gene ends were 5 bases for V and 2 bases for J; bases not matched to a gene: 5. CDR1 DFQATT and CDR2 SNEGSKA come from the germline V gene (reference sequence). CDR3 length equals 13 residues. Written as DNA, the CDR3 is TGCAGTGCTCGGCGGGAGGCAACCTACGAGCAGTACTTC. As protein: CSARREATYEQYF.

This clonotype was observed at least ten times. The chain uses TRBV6-2 or TRBV6-3 and TRBJ1-1, with D hard to call. The CDR3 is made up of 11 amino acids. Deletions cut 7 bases from V and 8 bases from J, with 11 bases between. CDR1 and CDR2 from the germline V gene are MNHEY and SVGEGT. The CDR3 loop reads CASNSRAEAFF. The CDR3 DNA reads TGTGCCAGCAACTCGCGCGCCGAAGCTTTCTTT.

The chain is built from TRBV20-1 and TRBJ2-2, with 9 bases lining up with TRBD1. Germline lookup yields CDR1 DFQATT and CDR2 SNEGSKA (reference sequence). Losses at the gene ends were 0 bases for V and 3 bases for J; bases not matched to a gene: 2. The length of the CDR3 is 15 residues. The chain's CDR3 is CSARETGGHTGELFF. The DNA of the CDR3 is TGCAGTGCTAGAGAGACAGGGGGACACACCGGGGAGCTGTTTTTT.

This clonotype was seen ten or more times. This rearrangement joins TRBV6-5 to TRBJ1-2, with TRBD1 matching over 9 bases. The CDR3 is 15 residues long. Germline trimming cut 4 bases from V and 5 bases from J; bases unmatched to any gene: 8. CDR1 MNHEY and CDR2 SVGAGI come from the germline V gene. DNA of the CDR3: TGTGCCAGCAGTTCCCCCCCGACAGGGGGATATGGCTACACCTTC. Protein: CASSSPPTGGYGYTF.

J is TRBJ2-7 and V is TRBV20-1; 9 bases are a match to TRBD2. CDR1 is DFQATT, CDR2 SNEGSKA, per germline (reference sequence). The CDR3 covers 15 residues. V was clipped by 6 bases and J by 5 bases; unmatched bases: 14. The DNA of the CDR3 is TGCAGTGCCCGAGGGGTGGCTAGCGGGATCCACGAGCAGTACTTC. Protein: CSARGVASGIHEQYF.

The gene calls are TRBV3-1 and TRBJ1-1, with TRBD1 identical over 7 bases. The CDR3 has 13 amino acids. V shed 4 bases and J 5 bases; nucleotides not matched to a gene: 4. Germline loops: CDR1 LGHDT, CDR2 YNNKEL (reference sequence). The CDR3 sequence: CASSREGATEAFF. CDR3 sequence (DNA): TGTGCCAGCAGCCGTGAGGGGGCAACTGAAGCTTTCTTT.

CDR3 residues: CSASPGQGSTDTQYF. CDR3 nucleotides: TGCAGTGCTAGCCCGGGACAGGGGAGCACAGATACGCAGTATTTT. The J gene is TRBJ2-3, the V gene TRBV20-1; 10 positions match TRBD1. J gave up 0 bases and V 3 bases, and 3 bases lay outside the gene matches. The CDR3 covers 15 residues. CDR1 and CDR2 (germline): DFQATT, SNEGSKA (reference sequence).

This clonotype was detected only a few times. The rearrangement links TRBV7-9 to TRBJ2-7; TRBD1 matches at 10 bases. The junction had 4 bases not matched to a gene; V was cut back by 1 base and J by 7 bases. The CDR3 is 14 amino acids. CDR1 is SEHNR and CDR2 is FQNEAQ in the germline V gene (reference sequence). CDR3 loop: CASSLEGTGDEQYF. The DNA of the CDR3 is TGTGCCAGCAGCTTAGAGGGGACAGGGGATGAGCAGTACTTC.

This clonotype was seen only a few times. The V call is TRBV5-1, the J call TRBJ1-2; 7 nucleotides line up with TRBD1. J gave up 4 bases and V 0 bases, and 9 bases lay outside the gene matches. CDR1 SGHRS and CDR2 YFSETQ come from the germline V gene. The CDR3 covers 16 residues. The CDR3 DNA reads TGCGCCAGCAGCTTGGGACAGGGTATGGCAATCTATGGCTACACCTTC. It is translated as CASSLGQGMAIYGYTF.

The chain links TRBV7-3 to TRBJ2-3; D gene unclear. V shed 5 bases and J shed 1 base, with 13 bases lying between them. Germline loops: CDR1 SGHTA, CDR2 FQGTGA. The CDR3 has 15 residues. In nucleotides, the CDR3 is TGTGCCAGCAGCGCTAGGGTTTTCGGCACAGATACGCAGTATTTT. As protein: CASSARVFGTDTQYF. The full variable domain, with the rest looked up from reference TRBV7-3 and TRBJ2-3, is GAGVSQTPSNKVTEKGKYVELRCDPISGHTALYWYRQSLGQGPEFLIYFQGTGAADDSGLPNDRFFAVRPEGSVSTLKIQRTERGDSAVYLCASSARVFGTDTQYFGPGTRLTVL.

This clonotype has just a few counts. The CDR3 region has the DNA TGTGCCAGCAGCGTAGGAGGTCTGACTCATGAAAAACTGTTTTTT. Protein: CASSVGGLTHEKLFF. The chain carries TRBV9 and TRBJ1-4; D remains ambiguous. This CDR3 region has 15 residues. V dropped 0 bases and J dropped 6 bases, with 12 bases sitting between them. Germline assignment: CDR1 SGDLS and CDR2 YYNGEE.

This chain joins TRBV7-8 and TRBJ2-7, with D perhaps matching TRBD2 (6 bases). Germline CDR1 reads SGHVS; CDR2 reads FQNEAQ. The CDR3 length is 15 residues. With 3 bases removed from V and 1 base from J, the gap between germline ends came to 13 bases. In nucleotides, the CDR3 is TGTGCCAGCAGCTTTACGGGACTCCTATCCTACGAGCAGTACTTC. Amino acid sequence: CASSFTGLLSYEQYF. The whole variable domain, remainder taken from reference TRBV7-8 and TRBJ2-7, is GAGVSQSPRYKVAKRGQDVALRCDPISGHVSLFWYQQALGQGPEFLTYFQNEAQLDKSGLPSDRFFAERPEGSVSTLKIQRTQQEDSAVYLCASSFTGLLSYEQYFGPGTRLTVT.

This clonotype has a count of ten or more. This chain uses TRBV7-9 with TRBJ1-2; D is ambiguous. Germline assignment: CDR1 SEHNR and CDR2 FQNEAQ (reference sequence). This CDR3 region has 14 residues. Between the trimmed V and J ends, which lost 2 bases and 1 base, there was a span of 8 bases. CDR3 loop: CASSLSVNNYGYTF. The CDR3 region has the DNA TGTGCCAGCAGCTTATCGGTGAATAACTATGGCTACACCTTC.

This clonotype was detected many times. This chain links TRBV7-2 with TRBJ2-1, with TRBD2 identical over 12 bases. From germline, CDR1 is SGHTA and CDR2 FQGNSA. The CDR3 has 15 residues. V lost 5 bases and J lost 9; bases outside the gene matches: 8. CDR3 residues: CASSQRLAGAFEQFF. DNA for the CDR3: TGTGCCAGCAGCCAGAGACTAGCGGGGGCTTTTGAGCAGTTCTTC.

This clonotype came up many times. The chain carries TRBV12-3 or TRBV12-4 and TRBJ2-2; 7 bases map to TRBD2. The junction had 6 bases not matched to a gene; V was cut back by 6 bases and J by 5 bases. CDR3 length equals 14 residues. CDR3 protein: CASRPWGGTGELFF. The CDR3 DNA reads as TGTGCCAGCAGACCTTGGGGGGGGACCGGGGAGCTGTTTTTT.

The V and J genes are TRBV12-3 or TRBV12-4 and TRBJ2-5; D uncertain. Deletions cut 2 bases from V and 2 bases from J, with 9 bases between. CDR3 length: 14 residues. CDR3 sequence (DNA): TGTGCCAGCAGTTTAAGTCAATGGCAAGAGACCCAGTACTTC. Translated, it gives CASSLSQWQETQYF.

This chain links TRBV18 with TRBJ2-7; weak D call: TRBD1 (6 bases). Germline CDR1 KGHSH, CDR2 LQKENI. This CDR3 has 14 amino acids. With 6 bases removed from V and 3 bases from J, the gap between germline ends came to 15 bases. In DNA form, the CDR3 reads TGTGCCAGCTCCCAAAAGACAGGTGTCTACGAGCAGTACTTC. This sequence encodes CASSQKTGVYEQYF.

V is TRBV7-3 and J is TRBJ2-1, with 8 bases matching TRBD2. The CDR3 loop spans 15 amino acids. Germline loops: CDR1 SGHTA, CDR2 FQGTGA. V trimming: 1 base; J trimming: 2 bases; junction bases outside the gene matches: 1. CDR3 residues: CASSLSSGAYNEQFF. CDR3 DNA sequence: TGTGCCAGCAGCTTAAGTAGCGGGGCCTACAATGAGCAGTTCTTC.

Ten or more counts support this clonotype. The CDR3 nucleotides read TGTGCCTGGAGTCTGGGGGCTAATGGCTACACCTTC. Encoded protein: CAWSLGANGYTF. V is TRBV30 and J is TRBJ1-2; TRBD1 is a possible D gene (6 bases). The CDR3 loop spans 12 amino acids. The germline CDR1 and CDR2 sequences are GTSNPN and SVGIG (reference sequence). Trimming took off 2 bases at V and 6 bases at J, with 10 bases between the two ends.